This is a list of T cell receptor beta chains from one sample in a study of CXCR3-negative and CXCR3-positive naive CD8 T cells. TCRdb reprocessed the 5' RACE reads and reports one entry per CDR3 protein, with no DNA. The specimen's table records over 70,000 distinct CDR3 sequences. Material for sequencing was naive CXCR3- CD8+ T cells from blood. These TCRs come from a human donor in good health. Some clones in this sample may be carry-over from other donors' samples. CDR3s include the opening cysteine and the closing phenylalanine or tryptophan. Fields, in order: CDR3 protein, J gene, V gene.

CDR3aa: CASSPPGSDGNTIYF
j_gene: TRBJ1-3
v_gene: TRBV7-9

CDR3aa: CSVEIAGGLNEQFF
j_gene: TRBJ2-1
v_gene: TRBV29-1

CDR3aa: CASGFTGGERDEQYF
j_gene: TRBJ2-7
v_gene: TRBV5-1

CDR3aa: CASGLSAAYEQYF
j_gene: TRBJ2-7
v_gene: TRBV28

CDR3aa: CASSLDLTGELFF
j_gene: TRBJ2-2
v_gene: TRBV4-3

CDR3aa: CSVEALSERYYGYTF
j_gene: TRBJ1-2
v_gene: TRBV29-1

CDR3aa: CASTSVINYGYTF
j_gene: TRBJ1-2
v_gene: TRBV12-3/TRBV12-4

CDR3aa: CASSQVVRGSYNEQFF
j_gene: TRBJ2-1
v_gene: TRBV4-3

CDR3aa: CRSQGSRNSPLHF
j_gene: TRBJ1-6
v_gene: TRBV29-1

CDR3aa: CASGDRGTDTQYF
j_gene: TRBJ2-3
v_gene: TRBV6-5

CDR3aa: CASSYGGGSYEQYF
j_gene: TRBJ2-7
v_gene: TRBV6-5

CDR3aa: CSVPGTQHYGYTF
j_gene: TRBJ1-2
v_gene: TRBV29-1

CDR3aa: CSVETGTRYEQYF
j_gene: TRBJ2-7
v_gene: TRBV29-1

CDR3aa: CASEGGTEAFF
j_gene: TRBJ1-1
v_gene: TRBV6-6

CDR3aa: CASSQSSQLTDTQYF
j_gene: TRBJ2-3
v_gene: TRBV14